This T cell receptor (beta chain) was recovered during a study of shared clonotypes between healthy human individuals (dated by TCRdb to the early 2020s). About the full investigation: A few men and two women, aged 18 to 49 years, made up the cohort. For each donor, three plates each were used for CD4 naive and CD4 memory, two plates were used for CD8 naive, and one plate was used for CD8 memory. To estimate repertoire size and how much clonotype sharing occurs between individuals, the study deeply sequenced the blood TCR repertoires of about 5 healthy adults. To increase sequencing depth and limit assay-specific biases, TCR repertoire library preparation and sequencing were carried out by different laboratories using diverse techniques. Per donor, leukapheresis produced somewhere between about 0.85 and 10 billion PBMCs.

Broad study findings and their caveats: Incomplete sequencing was indicated by rarefaction of sorted-subset datasets, despite the large sequencing depth. When four donors were compared, the shared fraction of clonotypes was about 5.2% for naive CD4, less than 4% for naive CD8, more than 2% for memory CD4, and about 0.36% for memory CD8. Compared with non-shared clonotypes, the clonotypes found in all four sorted-subset donors had higher generation probabilities. Larger estimated clonotype richness was generally found for naive subsets than for memory subsets. Pairwise subsampling led to the expectation that sequencing depth would affect the degree of clonotype sharing among donors. Sampling was restricted to blood, and TCR repertoires in tissues likely differ from the TCR repertoires found in blood. The genetic and exposure-history diversity represented was limited by the small number of donors.

The donors were healthy, HIV-negative adults who had no recently reported acute infections or vaccinations. All donors were Caucasian adults living in Nashville, Tennessee, USA. CD4+ T cells were enriched through magnetic negative selection, after which naive cells were positively selected on CD45RA and the remaining negative fraction served as the memory subset. Blood was collected by leukapheresis, and PBMCs were isolated by Ficoll-Histopaque density gradient centrifugation and then cryopreserved in liquid nitrogen vapor phase. Analytical flow cytometry was used to check the purity and quantity of each magnetically sorted T cell population. Each sorted fraction had its genomic DNA isolated and then quantified by UV absorbance on a Nanodrop 2000c. The V end gives up 7 bases and the J end 2 bases, leaving 9 bases in the junction not matched to a gene. CDR1 and CDR2 are drawn from the germline V gene: SGHVS, FQNEAQ. The CDR3 has 15 amino acids, counting the end cysteine and phenylalanine. The sequence is cut down to CDR3 DNA, 45 bases in frame from base 1.

A word on this clone: The antigen it binds to is not known. The sample holds no much larger clone one base away, and base qualities are not on file.

TCR CDR3 regions were amplified from genomic DNA by multiplex PCR using the deep immunoSEQ assay. Extracted genomic DNA from each cell subset was spread evenly across all wells of several immunoSEQ 96-well plates, with each plate serving as a replicate. Each replicate PCR for sorted subsets received around 210 ng genomic DNA, equal to roughly 30,000 T cell genomes. Purified libraries were quantified with a Qubit 3.0 fluorometer, sized on a Bioanalyzer 2100, and re-quantified with the KAPA Library Quantification kit. Each immunoSEQ 96-well plate was sequenced on its own single-read 150-cycle Illumina NextSeq 550 flow cell. The authors processed their data as follows. The immunoSEQ output contained only junctional sequences without quality scores, so filtering could not match that applied to full-length reads. Sequences were annotated with PyIR, a Python wrapper for IgBLAST v1.9, using IMGT germline references to assign V/J genes and CDR3. Any read was removed if the V/J assignment was weak (E-value above 1e-6), the CDR3 was missing, or the read contained stop codons, out-of-frame junctions, or ambiguous translated residues. A V3J clonotype was defined by an identical inferred V gene, J gene, and CDR3 amino acid sequence. Percentage overlap between repertoires was computed as shared unique clonotypes divided by the size of the smaller repertoire. Three approaches were used to assess repertoire richness: RTK rarefaction, the Chao1 estimator, and Recon v2.1 estimates of unobserved clonotypes. Generation probabilities for all TCRbeta clonotypes obtained by the gDNA method from a handful of donors were computed using OLGA. The source is immuneACCESS, and TCRdb retained only in-frame sequences with V and J called. Part of the clones is not carried over; for the studies checked, unresolved V genes explain less than half of this, and the remainder is unexplained. V and J calls plus clone size are reproduced from that table; the DNA served to infer D and trimming. Counted in this sample were millions of clones; roughly 96% of them appeared once. Under 0.15% of the sample goes to the ten largest clones.

The receptor was isolated from a man aged 18 to 29 in good health. Material for sequencing was naive CD4+ T cells sorted from blood. In the paper's terms, the cell subset or site label means: CD45RA+ positively selected. The V and J genes are TRBV7-8 and TRBJ2-5; 8 of the junction bases match TRBD1. The DNA sequence follows: TGTGCCAGCAACAAACCCCAGGGGGCGCAAGAGACCCAGTACTTC. This encodes CASNKPQGAQETQYF.